The entry below describes one T cell receptor (beta chain). Its specificity is unknown. The record originates from a study of T cells after yellow fever vaccination. Study at large: Low-cell-number fractions underwent preparation using SMART-Seq v4 Ultra Low Input.

A single record per CDR3 protein comes from TCRdb applying MiXCR to the 5' RACE reads. Found here are about 340,000 distinct CDR3 sequences, around 13% of them singletons; the top ten hold approximately 3.3%. Study conclusions and caveats: Although most clonotypes did not, a small share appeared in both CD4 and CD8 compartments. Most primary-vaccination clones reappeared after the booster (around 95% CD4, 85% to 90% CD8). Abundant clonotypes from the bulk population could get into FACS-sorted repertoires as contaminants.

The length of the CDR3 is 16 residues. CDR1 is LGHDT, CDR2 YNNKEL, per germline (reference sequence). V trimming: 4 bases; J trimming: 1 base; junction bases outside the gene matches: 5. The material was CD4+ T cells sorted from PBMCs, obtained 15 days after the yellow fever booster vaccination. This TCR was sampled from a man younger than 35 who received the YFV17D yellow fever vaccine. The chain recombines TRBV3-1 with TRBJ2-5, with TRBD2 matching 11 bases. CDR3 DNA: TGTGCCAGCAGCCGATACCTAGCGGGGGGCCAAGAGACCCAGTACTTC. Translation: CASSRYLAGGQETQYF.